The 16 T cell receptor beta chains given below trace back to one sample, sequenced in a study of somatic mutations in cytotoxic T cells in rheumatoid arthritis. The method was immunoSEQ multiplex PCR; TCRdb's version includes in-frame clones alone and lacks a portion of them. The sample holds some 13,000 clones, roughly 74% seen once. The material sequenced was CD8+ T cells sorted from blood. These receptors were taken from an adult with rheumatoid arthritis.

The chain has TRBV28 and TRBJ2-1; D possibly corresponds to TRBD1 (5 bases). Trimming took off 7 bases at V and 5 bases at J, with 24 bases between the two ends. Germline V gene sequence: CDR1 MDHEN, CDR2 SYDVKM. This CDR3 spans 17 amino acids. CDR3 in amino acids: CASNGPGFGLGDNEQFF. The DNA of the CDR3 is TGTGCCAGCAACGGCCCCGGTTTCGGATTAGGGGACAATGAGCAGTTCTTC.

The rearrangement uses TRBV27 and TRBJ2-3, with 7 bases aligning to TRBD1. The CDR3 sequence is 15 residues long. V was clipped by 3 bases and J by 0 bases; unmatched bases: 3. Germline assignment: CDR1 MNHEY and CDR2 SMNVEV (reference sequence). This CDR3 is CASSLTGLSTDTQYF. CDR3 DNA sequence: TGTGCCAGCAGTTTGACAGGGCTGAGCACAGATACGCAGTATTTT.

The chain recombines TRBV27 with TRBJ1-4, with D uncertain. CDR3 length: 13 amino acids. Germline assignment: CDR1 MNHEY and CDR2 SMNVEV (reference sequence). Trimming cost V 5 bases and J 8 bases, with 12 bases left between them. The CDR3 DNA is TGTGCCAGCAGTCAGCCACCTGGAGAAAAACTGTTTTTT. Translating it yields CASSQPPGEKLFF.

V usage is TRBV11-3 and J usage is TRBJ1-1; D gene ambiguous. V lost 0 bases and J lost 10, with 15 bases in between. Germline assignment: CDR1 SGHNT and CDR2 YENEEA. CDR3 length: 14 residues. Written as DNA, the CDR3 is TGTGCCAGCAGCTTAGAAATTTCGGGTGGCGGAGCTTTCTTT. Translated, it gives CASSLEISGGGAFF.

V usage is TRBV27 and J usage is TRBJ2-3, with TRBD1 matching 8 bases. CDR3 length: 14 amino acids. CDR1 and CDR2 (germline): MNHEY, SMNVEV (reference sequence). V shed 6 bases and J 5 bases; nucleotides not matched to a gene: 7. The CDR3 region has the DNA TGTGCCAGCAGCCGACAGGGGATAAGAGATACGCAGTATTTT. Protein: CASSRQGIRDTQYF.

The chain links TRBV30 to TRBJ2-7; TRBD1 matches 8 bases. CDR1 and CDR2 (germline): GTSNPN, SVGIG (reference sequence). The CDR3 contains 14 residues. V lost 4 bases, J lost 4 bases, and 9 bases stayed unmatched. CDR3 nucleotides: TGTGCCTGGATCAGGGACAGGACTCCTTACGAGCAGTACTTC. This encodes CAWIRDRTPYEQYF.

This clone has just one count. The chain couples TRBV10-2 to TRBJ1-5; possibly TRBD1 for D (6 bases). The V gene lost 6 bases and the J gene lost 4 bases, with 13 bases spanning the gap. The germline V gene encodes CDR1 WSHSY and CDR2 SAAADI. This CDR3 spans 14 amino acids. The CDR3 bases are TGCGCCAGCAGAACCACAGGGTCGAATCAGCCCCAGCATTTT. This sequence encodes CASRTTGSNQPQHF.

The chain couples TRBV5-6 to TRBJ2-1; 8 bases align to TRBD1. Looked up from germline, CDR1 is SGHDT and CDR2 is YYEEEE. CDR3 length equals 17 residues. Unmatched junction bases numbered 12, after V lost 4 bases and J lost 3 bases. CDR3 sequence: CASSRRLFGQGYNEQFF. The CDR3 DNA follows: TGTGCCAGCAGCCGTCGGCTTTTCGGACAGGGCTACAATGAGCAGTTCTTC.

Note on this clone: At one end the junction does not follow the germline gene, possibly because of a read error. The chain joins TRBV7-7 to TRBJ2-1; maybe TRBD2 (6 bases). Germline V CDR1 and CDR2: SSHAT, FNYEAQ (reference sequence). There are 14 residues in the CDR3. The CDR3 loop is CASSLVAGNNEQFF. CDR3 coding DNA: TGTGCTAGCAGCTTAGTCGCGGGAAACAATGAGCAGTTCTTC.

The chain combines TRBV7-9 with TRBJ2-3, with D possibly matching TRBD1 (6 bases). The CDR3 extends over 16 amino acids. The V gene lost 5 bases and the J gene lost 6 bases, with 21 bases spanning the gap. The germline gives CDR1 SEHNR, CDR2 FQNEAQ (reference sequence). The CDR3 sequence: CASSPWGQEVVDTQYF. For the CDR3, the DNA is TGTGCCAGCAGCCCCTGGGGGCAGGAGGTCGTGGATACGCAGTATTTT.

This chain links TRBV27 with TRBJ2-3; 16 bases fit TRBD2. Per germline, CDR1 MNHEY and CDR2 SMNVEV (reference sequence). J was trimmed by 4 bases and V by 5 bases; bases with no gene match: 12. This CDR3 has 19 amino acids. The DNA for the CDR3 is TGTGCCAGCAGTGATCAAGGGACTAGCGGGAGGGCCCGCGCAGATACGCAGTATTTT. Its protein is CASSDQGTSGRARADTQYF.

The CDR3 loop reads CSVGGLGLRENYEQYF. CDR3 coding DNA: TGCAGCGTTGGGGGTCTCGGGCTGCGGGAGAACTACGAGCAGTACTTC. V usage is TRBV29-1 and J usage is TRBJ2-7; the match to TRBD2 covers 7 bases. The CDR3 sequence is 16 residues long. CDR1 is SQVTM, CDR2 ANQGSEA, per germline. V dropped 4 bases and J dropped 3; count of bases not matched to a gene: 15.

The table lists this clone with a few counts. The genes are TRBV21-1 and TRBJ2-7; the table's D call of TRBD1 was not tested on the DNA. TRBV21-1 is assigned pseudogene status. The CDR3 loop spans 18 amino acids. The CDR3 DNA follows: TGTGCCAGCAGCTGTCCTCACCCCCGGGACACAAAACCCTACGAGCAGTACTTC. Translated, it gives CASSCPHPRDTKPYEQYF.

The genes are TRBV19 and TRBJ2-1, with TRBD2 matching over 13 bases. This CDR3 contains 18 residues. Trimming took 5 bases from V and 0 from J; bases not matched to a gene: 7. Germline CDR1 and CDR2: LNHDA and SQIVND (reference sequence). CDR3 residues: CASSEGLAGLSSYNEQFF. As DNA, the CDR3 is TGTGCCAGTAGTGAGGGACTAGCGGGACTAAGCTCCTACAATGAGCAGTTCTTC.

In this sample, this clone turned up once. V gene TRBV7-9 combines with J gene TRBJ2-1; possible D gene TRBD2, 6 bases. There are 13 residues in the CDR3. V dropped 6 bases and J dropped 9 bases, with 15 bases sitting between them. Germline CDR1 is SEHNR and CDR2 is FQNEAQ (reference sequence). DNA of the CDR3: TGTGCCAGCAGTCCCGGGGGAAGGGCTGAGCAGTTCTTC. Translated, it gives CASSPGGRAEQFF.

The table lists this clone with a few counts. The chain couples TRBV6-1 to TRBJ2-2, with D maybe TRBD2 (5 bases). Germline CDR1 reads MNHNS; CDR2 reads SASEGT. The CDR3 consists of 14 residues. Trimming pared 7 bases from V and 7 bases from J, leaving 16 bases between. The CDR3 here is CASIRGMEVGELFF. In nucleotides, the CDR3 is TGTGCCAGCATTCGGGGTATGGAGGTCGGGGAGCTGTTTTTT.